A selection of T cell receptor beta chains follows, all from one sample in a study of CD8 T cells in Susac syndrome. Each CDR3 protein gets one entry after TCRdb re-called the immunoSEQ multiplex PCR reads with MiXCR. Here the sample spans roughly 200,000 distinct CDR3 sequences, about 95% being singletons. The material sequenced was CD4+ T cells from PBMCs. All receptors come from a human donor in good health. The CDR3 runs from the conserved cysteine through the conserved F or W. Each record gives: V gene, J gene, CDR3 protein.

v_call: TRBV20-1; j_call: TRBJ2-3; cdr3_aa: CSASGAPGDTQYF
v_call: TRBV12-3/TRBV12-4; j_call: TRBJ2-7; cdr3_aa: CASSTRLAGVSYEQYF
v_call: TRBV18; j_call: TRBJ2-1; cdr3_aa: CASSPRGGSNEQFF
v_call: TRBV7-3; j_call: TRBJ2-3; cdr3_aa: CASSLIRTSGKTDTQYF
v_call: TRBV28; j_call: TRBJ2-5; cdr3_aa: CASSFKGAYQETQYF
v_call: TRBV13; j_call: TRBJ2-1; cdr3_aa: CASSFKRGSYNEQFF
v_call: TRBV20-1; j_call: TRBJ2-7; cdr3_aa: CSASPGTPHEQYF
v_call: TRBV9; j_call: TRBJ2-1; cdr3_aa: CASSFLAEGALDEQFF
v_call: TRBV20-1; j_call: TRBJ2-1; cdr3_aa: CSARATSGGSKQFF
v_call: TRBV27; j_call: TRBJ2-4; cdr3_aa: CASSLTGLGGNIQYF
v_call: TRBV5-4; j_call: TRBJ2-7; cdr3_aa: CASRFGGSYEQYF
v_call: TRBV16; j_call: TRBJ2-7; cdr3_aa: CASSQWRGSVYEQYF
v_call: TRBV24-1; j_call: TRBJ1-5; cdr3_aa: CATSDSGHSNQPQHF
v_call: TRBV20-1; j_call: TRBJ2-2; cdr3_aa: CSASGGNTGELFF
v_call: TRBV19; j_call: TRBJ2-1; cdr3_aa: CASSRGQSAQFF
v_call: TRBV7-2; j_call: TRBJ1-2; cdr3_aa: CASSPRQGNYGYTF
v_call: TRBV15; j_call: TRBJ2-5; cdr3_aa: CATSRARETQYF
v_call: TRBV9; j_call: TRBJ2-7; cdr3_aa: CASSIRTGGTDEQYF
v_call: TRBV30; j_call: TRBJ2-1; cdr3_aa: CAWRGLAGRQFF
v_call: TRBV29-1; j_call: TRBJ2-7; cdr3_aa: CSGGLAGGGEQYF
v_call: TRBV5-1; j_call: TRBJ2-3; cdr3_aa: CASSFRWGSSADTQYF
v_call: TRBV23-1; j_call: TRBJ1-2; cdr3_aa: CASSPQGCAYGYTF
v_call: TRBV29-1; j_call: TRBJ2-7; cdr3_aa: CSAARTGGNYEQYF
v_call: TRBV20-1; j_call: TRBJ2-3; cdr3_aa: CSAPSHPTTDTQYF
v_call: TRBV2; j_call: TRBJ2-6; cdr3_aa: CASSGPVSGANVLTF
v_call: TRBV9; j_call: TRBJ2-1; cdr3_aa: CASSADWHSSYNEQFF
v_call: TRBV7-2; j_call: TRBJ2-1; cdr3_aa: CASSFVGGPVEQFF
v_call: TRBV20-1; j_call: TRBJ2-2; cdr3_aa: CSARALGGRSTGELFF
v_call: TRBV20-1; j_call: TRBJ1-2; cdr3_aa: CSARVLKVVYGYTF
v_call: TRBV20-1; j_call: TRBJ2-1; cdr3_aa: CSAPRRSGTYNEQFF
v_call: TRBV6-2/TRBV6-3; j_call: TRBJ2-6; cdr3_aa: CASSLYGGASSGANVLTF
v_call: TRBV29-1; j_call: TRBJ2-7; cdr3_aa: CSVELAGPYEQYF
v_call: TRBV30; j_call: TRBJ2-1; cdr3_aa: CAYLADGGGSYNEQFF
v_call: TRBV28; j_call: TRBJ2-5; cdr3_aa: CASSPLLGGETQYF
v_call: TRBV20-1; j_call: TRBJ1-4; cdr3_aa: CSARSEKLFF
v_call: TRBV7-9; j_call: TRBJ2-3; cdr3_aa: CASSSGLAETDTQYF
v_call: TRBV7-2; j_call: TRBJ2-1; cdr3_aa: CASSLMGSGLNEQFF
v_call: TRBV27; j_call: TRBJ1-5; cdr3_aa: CATAQDRGVGNQPQHF
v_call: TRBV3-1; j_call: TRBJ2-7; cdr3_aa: CASSQDALADLSYEQYF
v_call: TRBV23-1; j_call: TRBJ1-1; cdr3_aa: CASSPGTMNTEAFF
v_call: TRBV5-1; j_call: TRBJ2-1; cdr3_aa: CASSLERSNEQFF
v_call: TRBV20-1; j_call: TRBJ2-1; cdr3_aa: CSARGADFSYNEQFF
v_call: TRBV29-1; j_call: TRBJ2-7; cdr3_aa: CSVLGWTGDYEQYF
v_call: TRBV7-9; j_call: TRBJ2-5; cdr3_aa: CASSLGAGAYVETQYF